These 23 T cell receptor beta chains came from one sample sequenced in a study of blood T cell repertoires in COVID-19. The method was immunoSEQ multiplex PCR; TCRdb's version includes in-frame clones alone and lacks a portion of them. The data show under 200,000 clones, with more than 70% seen just once and approximately 2.1% held by the top ten. Material for sequencing was peripheral blood. The receptor source for this set is a man aged 45-60 years who had recovered from COVID-19.

V usage is TRBV5-4 and J usage is TRBJ1-1; TRBD1 matches at 9 bases. V dropped 4 bases and J dropped 0; count of bases not matched to a gene: 7. The CDR3 contains 16 residues. Germline V gives CDR1 SGHNT, CDR2 YYREEE (reference sequence). The CDR3 nucleotides read TGTGCCAGCAGCCCGACAGGGGGGGGGATGAACACTGAAGCTTTCTTT. It encodes CASSPTGGGMNTEAFF.

V is TRBV3-1 (or the pseudogene TRBV3-2) and J is TRBJ1-2; 9 bases match TRBD1. The CDR3 is 18 residues long. Germline trimming cut 1 base from V and 2 bases from J; bases unmatched to any gene: 11. Germline V gene lookup returns CDR1 LGHDT and CDR2 YNNKEL (reference sequence). DNA of the CDR3: TGTGCCAGCAGCCAAGGCCTCACAGGGGGCGGTTCCAACTATGGCTACACCTTC. Residues: CASSQGLTGGGSNYGYTF.

V is TRBV12-3 or TRBV12-4 and J is TRBJ1-2, with 7 bases lining up with TRBD1. The CDR3 is 13 residues long. V lost 3 bases and J lost 8; bases outside the gene matches: 6. CDR3: CASSFQGVRGYTF. CDR3 nucleotide sequence: TGTGCCAGCAGTTTCCAGGGGGTTCGCGGCTACACCTTC.

This chain links TRBV4-1 with TRBJ2-1; 11 positions agree with TRBD2. The V gene end was trimmed by 0 bases and the J gene end by 8 bases; junction bases not matched to a gene: 9. The CDR3 contains 17 residues. Germline V gives CDR1 MGHRA, CDR2 YSYEKL. The CDR3 loop is CASSQDKRLAGGDEQFF. In nucleotides, the CDR3 is TGCGCCAGCAGCCAAGATAAAAGGCTAGCGGGGGGAGATGAGCAGTTCTTC.

This chain uses TRBV27 with TRBJ2-7; TRBD1 is a possible D gene (6 bases). The CDR3 contains 14 residues. Germline V gene data show CDR1 as MNHEY and CDR2 as SMNVEV (reference sequence). Trimming pared 3 bases from V and 5 bases from J, leaving 14 bases between. The CDR3 loop reads CASSLAGALNEQYF. CDR3 sequence (DNA): TGTGCCAGCAGTTTGGCAGGGGCCTTGAACGAGCAGTACTTC.

The rearrangement uses TRBV18 and TRBJ1-2, with 8 bases aligning to TRBD1. In germline, CDR1 is KGHSH, CDR2 LQKENI. CDR3 length: 16 amino acids. The V gene end was trimmed by 6 bases and the J gene end by 3 bases; junction bases not matched to a gene: 12. CDR3 DNA sequence: TGTGCCAGCTCGCAGGCTAACCCGGACAGGGACTATGGCTACACCTTC. Amino acids: CASSQANPDRDYGYTF.

The chain recombines TRBV10-2 with TRBJ1-5; D uncertain. Germline-derived CDR1 and CDR2 are WSHSY and SAAADI. This CDR3 is 13 amino acids long. V was trimmed by 3 bases and J by 4 bases, leaving 7 bases between them. The CDR3 protein is CASSDHQNQPQHF. CDR3 bases: TGCGCCAGCAGTGATCATCAGAATCAGCCCCAGCATTTT.

The genes are TRBV2 and TRBJ1-1; D gene uncertain. This CDR3 has 13 amino acids. Between the trimmed V and J ends, which lost 8 bases and 2 bases, there was a span of 12 bases. CDR1 and CDR2 from the germline V gene are SNHLY and FYNNEI. Here the CDR3 reads CASSGDRNTEAFF. The CDR3 nucleotides read TGTGCCAGCTCTGGAGACCGAAACACTGAAGCTTTCTTT.

The chain links TRBV5-8 to TRBJ1-6; D not certain. Germline CDR1 SGHTS, CDR2 YDEGEE. Trimming took 0 bases from V and 7 from J, leaving 14 bases between them. The CDR3 runs 16 residues. The CDR3 loop reads CASSLGLVQPNSPLHF. The DNA of the CDR3 is TGTGCCAGCAGCTTGGGGTTGGTACAGCCAAATTCACCCCTCCACTTT.

The chain is built from TRBV27 and TRBJ1-5; D is unclear. This CDR3 has 12 amino acids. Trimming cost V 5 bases and J 6 bases, with 8 bases left between them. Germline V gives CDR1 MNHEY, CDR2 SMNVEV (reference sequence). The CDR3 DNA reads TGTGCCAGCAGTGAACTCGGTCAGCCCCAGCATTTT. Translating it yields CASSELGQPQHF.

The chain joins TRBV21-1 to TRBJ2-3; TRBD1 is taken as the D call from the table, unchecked against the DNA. TRBV21-1 is a documented pseudogene. The length of the CDR3 is 19 residues. CDR3 bases: TGTGCCAGCAGCAAAGAATCAGGACAGATTTCGTCTAGCACAGATACGCAGTATTTT. Translated, it gives CASSKESGQISSSTDTQYF.

This clone was detected a few times. The genes are TRBV19 and TRBJ1-1; no clear D. V was trimmed by 6 bases and J by 6 bases, leaving 23 bases between them. Germline CDR1 reads LNHDA; CDR2 reads SQIVND (reference sequence). The CDR3 totals 16 residues. The CDR3 region is CASSPSSVGDGAEAFF. As DNA, the CDR3 is TGTGCCAGTAGCCCCTCCTCGGTGGGCGACGGGGCTGAAGCTTTCTTT.

The chain uses TRBV19 and TRBJ1-2, with D uncertain. Trimming took 7 bases from V and 3 from J, leaving 9 bases between them. Per germline, CDR1 LNHDA and CDR2 SQIVND (reference sequence). The CDR3 has 12 residues. CDR3 coding DNA: TGTGCCAGTACCTCCTCGGACTATGGCTACACCTTC. This sequence encodes CASTSSDYGYTF.

The CDR3 is CASSYRRHTEAFF. The CDR3 nucleotides read TGTGCCAGCAGCTATAGGCGGCACACTGAAGCTTTCTTT. V usage is TRBV7-2 and J usage is TRBJ1-1; D call uncertain. The CDR3 extends over 13 amino acids. The V end lost 4 bases, the J end lost 3 bases, and 9 bases lay between the germline ends. Germline loops: CDR1 SGHTA, CDR2 FQGNSA.

The count of this clone is one. V is TRBV5-6 and J is TRBJ2-5, with D possibly TRBD1 on 7 matching bases. The germline V gene encodes CDR1 SGHDT and CDR2 YYEEEE. CDR3 length equals 16 residues. The V gene lost 0 bases and the J gene lost 4 bases, with 16 bases spanning the gap. DNA for the CDR3: TGTGCCAGCAGCTTGGATGGGCCAGGGGGACTAGAGACCCAGTACTTC. It codes for CASSLDGPGGLETQYF.

This clone was counted a few times. The V and J genes are TRBV29-1 and TRBJ2-3; D gene uncertain. Trimming cost V 7 bases and J 1 base, with 6 bases left between them. Germline CDR1 reads SQVTM; CDR2 reads ANQGSEA. The CDR3 covers 11 residues. The CDR3 region is CSAHGTDTQYF. The CDR3 DNA reads as TGCAGCGCACATGGCACAGATACGCAGTATTTT.

V and J are TRBV19 and TRBJ2-3; 14 nucleotides agree with TRBD2. The junction had 5 bases not matched to a gene; V was cut back by 3 bases and J by 6 bases. The CDR3 consists of 16 residues. Germline CDR1 reads LNHDA; CDR2 reads SQIVND (reference sequence). The CDR3 sequence: CASSIGLAGGLDTQYF. CDR3 DNA: TGTGCCAGTAGTATCGGACTAGCGGGAGGACTTGATACGCAGTATTTT.

The chain recombines TRBV4-3 with TRBJ2-7, with unresolved D. CDR1 and CDR2 from the germline V gene are LGHNA and YSLEER. V gave up 1 base and J gave up 0 bases, with 22 bases separating them. This CDR3 comprises 19 residues. DNA of the CDR3: TGCGCCAGCAGCCAAGTTCGAGACCGTTCTGCTGCGGCCTCCTACGAGCAGTACTTC. It codes for CASSQVRDRSAAASYEQYF.

The J gene is TRBJ2-3, the V gene TRBV19, with D possibly being TRBD2 (6 bases). This CDR3 region has 15 residues. V was cut by 5 bases and J by 2 bases, with 14 bases left in between. Germline lookup yields CDR1 LNHDA and CDR2 SQIVND (reference sequence). The CDR3 reads CASSLLGTFTDTQYF. CDR3 in DNA: TGTGCCAGTAGTCTTCTAGGGACTTTCACAGATACGCAGTATTTT. Drawing the rest from reference TRBV19 and TRBJ2-3, the complete variable domain is DGGITQSPKYLFRKEGQNVTLSCEQNLNHDAMYWYRQDPGQGLRLIYYSQIVNDFQKGDIAEGYSVSREKKESFPLTVTSAQKNPTAFYLCASSLLGTFTDTQYFGPGTRLTVL.

V and J are TRBV4-2 and TRBJ1-1; a possible D gene is TRBD1 (6 bases). From germline, CDR1 is LGHNA and CDR2 YNFKEQ. Trimming stripped 2 bases from V and 1 base from J, with 11 bases between. The CDR3 extends over 15 amino acids. The CDR3 loop reads CASSQTGYGNTEAFF. CDR3 bases: TGTGCCAGCAGCCAAACAGGGTACGGGAACACTGAAGCTTTCTTT.

The chain has TRBV2 and TRBJ1-4; 8 bases are a match to TRBD1. The CDR3 runs to 15 residues. The germline V gene encodes CDR1 SNHLY and CDR2 FYNNEI. V gave up 1 base and J gave up 8 bases; unmatched junction bases: 6. The CDR3 loop is CASSEGGTGSEKLFF. The CDR3 coding sequence is TGTGCCAGCAGTGAAGGGGGGACAGGTTCAGAAAAACTGTTTTTT.

The rearrangement links TRBV5-4 to TRBJ2-1, with D maybe TRBD1 (6 bases). The germline V gene encodes CDR1 SGHNT and CDR2 YYREEE (reference sequence). CDR3 length: 17 amino acids. V lost 1 base to trimming and J lost 10 bases, with 24 bases between them. The CDR3 here is CASSLPATGTRGSEQFF. DNA for the CDR3: TGTGCCAGCAGCTTGCCGGCGACTGGGACCAGGGGAAGCGAGCAGTTCTTC.

This clone is a singleton in its sample. The CDR3 loop reads CASSVVGEGPNYGYTF. CDR3 coding DNA: TGTGCCAGCAGCGTAGTCGGGGAGGGTCCGAACTATGGCTACACCTTC. The chain is built from TRBV9 and TRBJ1-2; unclear D gene. Trimming shortened V by 0 bases and J by 2 bases, and 14 bases separated the two germline ends. CDR1 and CDR2 from the germline V gene are SGDLS and YYNGEE. This CDR3 has 16 amino acids.